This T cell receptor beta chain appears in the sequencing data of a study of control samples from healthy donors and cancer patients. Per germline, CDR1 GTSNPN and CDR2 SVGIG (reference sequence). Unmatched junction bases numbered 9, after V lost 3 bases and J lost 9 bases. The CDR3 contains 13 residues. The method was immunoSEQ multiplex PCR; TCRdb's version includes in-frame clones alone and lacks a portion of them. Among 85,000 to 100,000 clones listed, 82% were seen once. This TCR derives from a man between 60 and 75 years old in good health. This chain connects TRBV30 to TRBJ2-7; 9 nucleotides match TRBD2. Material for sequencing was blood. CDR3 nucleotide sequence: TGTGCCTGGAGAGCTCCTAGCGGGACTAGGCAGTACTTC. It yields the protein CAWRAPSGTRQYF.